This T cell receptor (beta chain) was identified during a study of T cells in Graves' hyperthyroidism and ophthalmopathy. Diagnostic decisions used clinical symptoms, serum thyroxine and TRAb, thyroid ultrasound and orbital computed tomography. CDR3 length equals 14 residues. The V gene's germline CDR1 is SGHRS and CDR2 YFSETQ. Trimming took 7 bases from V and 3 from J; bases not matched to a gene: 8. At least ten counts were recorded for this clonotype. Antigen: not known. The study, taken as a whole, reports: In the blood, most expanded thyroid clonotypes above 0.001 appeared as well.

The TCR beta CDR3 regions underwent amplification using RNA transcripts as the source. A first-round RT-PCR of the TCR CDR3 used the HTBI primer set. Using its own MiXCR run on the multiplex PCR reads, TCRdb lists one record per CDR3 protein. Altogether around 620,000 distinct CDR3 sequences are present, around 15% being singletons, with the ten largest covering approximately 3.8%. The TCR comes from a woman aged 25-40 years with Graves' hyperthyroidism. The chain links TRBV5-1 to TRBJ1-1; 8 bases match TRBD1. Sample: blood. The CDR3 nucleotides read TGCGCCAGCGCGCAGGGGGCTGATGACACTGAAGCTTTCTTT. Its protein is CASAQGADDTEAFF.